This T cell receptor (beta chain) stems from a study of type 1 regulatory T cells. Whole-study context: T-allo10 is an in vitro-generated, Tr1-enriched CD4 T cell product specific for alloantigen.

This clonotype was detected only a few times. What it binds is unknown. TCRdb passed the reads through MiXCR, listing each CDR3 protein once. This sample has 20,000 to 25,000 distinct CDR3 sequences, with approximately 44% found just once. This TCR was sampled from a human donor in good health. Sequencing input: cultured T cells, either the whole culture or a sorted T cell fraction (not recorded which).

The chain's CDR3 is CASSWGTYNSPLHF. The CDR3 bases are TGCGCCAGCAGCTGGGGAACTTATAATTCACCCCTCCACTTT. The J gene is TRBJ1-6, the V gene TRBV5-1; no clear D gene. There are 14 residues in the CDR3. V lost 3 bases and J lost 4, with 8 bases in between. Germline loops: CDR1 SGHRS, CDR2 YFSETQ.